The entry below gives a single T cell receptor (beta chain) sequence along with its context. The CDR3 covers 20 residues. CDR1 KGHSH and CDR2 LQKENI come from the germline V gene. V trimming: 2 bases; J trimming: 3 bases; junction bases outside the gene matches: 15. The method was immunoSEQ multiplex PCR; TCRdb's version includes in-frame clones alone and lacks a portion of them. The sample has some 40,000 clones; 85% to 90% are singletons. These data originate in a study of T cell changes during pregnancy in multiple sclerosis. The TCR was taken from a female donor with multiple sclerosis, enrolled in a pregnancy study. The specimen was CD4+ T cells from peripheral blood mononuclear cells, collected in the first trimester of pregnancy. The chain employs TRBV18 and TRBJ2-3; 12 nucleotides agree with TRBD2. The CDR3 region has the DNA TGTGCCAGCTCACCAACGGCTAGCGGGAGGGCCGTGAAGGGGACAGATACGCAGTATTTT. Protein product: CASSPTASGRAVKGTDTQYF.